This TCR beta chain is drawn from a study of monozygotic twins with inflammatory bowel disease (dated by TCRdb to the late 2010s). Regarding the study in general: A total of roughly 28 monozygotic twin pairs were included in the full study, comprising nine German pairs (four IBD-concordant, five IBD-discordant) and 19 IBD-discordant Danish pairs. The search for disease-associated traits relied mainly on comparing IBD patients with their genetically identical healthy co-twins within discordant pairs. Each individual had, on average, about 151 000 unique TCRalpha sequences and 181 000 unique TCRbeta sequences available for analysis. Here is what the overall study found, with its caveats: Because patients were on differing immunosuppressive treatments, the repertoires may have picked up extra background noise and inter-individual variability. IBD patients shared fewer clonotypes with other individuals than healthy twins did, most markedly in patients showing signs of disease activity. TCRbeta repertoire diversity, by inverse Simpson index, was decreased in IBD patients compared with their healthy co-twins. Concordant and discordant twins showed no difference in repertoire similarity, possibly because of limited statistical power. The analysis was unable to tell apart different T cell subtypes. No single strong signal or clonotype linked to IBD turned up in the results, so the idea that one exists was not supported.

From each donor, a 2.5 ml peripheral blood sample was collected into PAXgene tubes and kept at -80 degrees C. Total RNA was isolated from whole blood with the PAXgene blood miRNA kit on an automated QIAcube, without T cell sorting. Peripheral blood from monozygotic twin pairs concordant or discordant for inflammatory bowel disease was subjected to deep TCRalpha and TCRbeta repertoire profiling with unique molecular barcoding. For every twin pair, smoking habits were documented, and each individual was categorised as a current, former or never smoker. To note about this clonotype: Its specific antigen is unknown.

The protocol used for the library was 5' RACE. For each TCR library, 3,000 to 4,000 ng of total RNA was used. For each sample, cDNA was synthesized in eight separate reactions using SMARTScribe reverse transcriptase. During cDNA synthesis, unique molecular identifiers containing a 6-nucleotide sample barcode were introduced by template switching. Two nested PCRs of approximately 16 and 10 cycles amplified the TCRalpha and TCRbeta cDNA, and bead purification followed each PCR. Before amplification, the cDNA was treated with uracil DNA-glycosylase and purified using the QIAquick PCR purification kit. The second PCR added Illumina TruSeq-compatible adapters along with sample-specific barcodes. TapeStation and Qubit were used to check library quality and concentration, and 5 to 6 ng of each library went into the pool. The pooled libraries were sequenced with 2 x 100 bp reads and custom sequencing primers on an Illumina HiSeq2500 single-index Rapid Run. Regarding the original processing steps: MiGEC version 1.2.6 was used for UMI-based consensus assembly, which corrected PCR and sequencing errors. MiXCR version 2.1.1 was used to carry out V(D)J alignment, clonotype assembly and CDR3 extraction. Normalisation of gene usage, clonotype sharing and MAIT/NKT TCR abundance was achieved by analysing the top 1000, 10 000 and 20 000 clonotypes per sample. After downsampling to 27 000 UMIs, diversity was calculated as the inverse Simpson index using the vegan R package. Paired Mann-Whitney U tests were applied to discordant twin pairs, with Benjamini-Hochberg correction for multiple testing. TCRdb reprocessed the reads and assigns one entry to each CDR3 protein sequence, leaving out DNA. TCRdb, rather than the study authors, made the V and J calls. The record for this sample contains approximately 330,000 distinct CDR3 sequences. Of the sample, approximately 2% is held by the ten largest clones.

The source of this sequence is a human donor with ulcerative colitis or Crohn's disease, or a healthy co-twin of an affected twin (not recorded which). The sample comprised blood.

CDR3 region: CASRLAGAVGNEQFF. Here the chain combines TRBV3-1 and TRBJ2-1; TCRdb picks TRBD2, but there is no DNA to check that call. The CDR3 holds 15 amino acids from the cysteine to the phenylalanine. Nucleotide data are not available. CDR1 and CDR2 were assigned from the germline V gene (reference sequence) as LGHDT and YNNKEL.